Detailed here is one T cell receptor (beta chain). MiXCR, applied by TCRdb to the PCR reads, yields one record per CDR3 protein. In the table there are tens of thousands of distinct CDR3 sequences, approximately 49% of which are singletons. This entry belongs to a study of CDR3 diversity in severe acne. The CDR3 consists of 14 residues. Trimming pared 5 bases from V and 4 bases from J, leaving 14 bases between. CDR1 and CDR2 from the germline V gene are SNHLY and FYNNEI. Sequenced material: blood. The chain joins TRBV2 to TRBJ1-1; no reliable D call. The sequence was obtained from a male donor with severe acne vulgaris. CDR3 sequence (DNA): TGTGCCAGCAGTTTCGGTCCGACAAGCACTGAAGCTTTCTTT. Its protein is CASSFGPTSTEAFF.